This T cell receptor beta chain derives from a study of radiation and T cells in renal cell carcinoma. Notes on this clone: Its target is not known.

Overall study findings and caveats: Without pretreatment biopsies, baseline tumor clonotype presence was undetermined. Top tumor clonotypes rose in blood 2 weeks post-radiation, then contracted.

This CDR3 region has 15 residues. Deletions cut 6 bases from V and 0 bases from J, with 9 bases between. Per germline, CDR1 LNHDA and CDR2 SQIVND (reference sequence). The method was immunoSEQ multiplex PCR; TCRdb's version includes in-frame clones alone and lacks a portion of them. Altogether about 83,000 clones are present, around four fifths being singletons, with the ten largest covering under 2.5%. Time point given: blood 4 weeks post-SBRT, at nephrectomy. This sample's treatment: 15 Gy SBRT to primary tumor, nephrectomy 4 weeks later. Blood was sampled at baseline, 2 weeks and 4 weeks after SBRT.

This clonotype originated in an older woman with renal cell carcinoma. J is TRBJ1-6 and V is TRBV19; unclear D gene. The material was blood, obtained from a patient whose treatment included radiotherapy and nephrectomy. The CDR3 DNA follows: TGTGCCAGTAGCGTATCTGGCTCCTATAATTCACCCCTCCACTTT. Translated: CASSVSGSYNSPLHF.